The clone carrying this T cell receptor (beta chain) was seen only a few times. The PCR employed 60 Vbeta primers together with 13 Jbeta primers. Using immunoSEQ multiplex PCR, the repertoire was profiled, and TCRdb retains in-frame clones only, with some absent. The sample records roughly 67,000 clones, about four fifths being singletons. These data belong to a study of cytomegalovirus exposure and HLA in healthy donors. This CDR3 region has 14 residues. Deletions cut 10 bases from V and 5 bases from J, with 17 bases between. Looked up from germline, CDR1 is MDHEN and CDR2 is SYDVKM. The sequenced sample consisted of PBMCs. The rearrangement uses TRBV28 and TRBJ2-2, with D perhaps TRBD1 (6 bases). This TCR was recovered from a woman aged 25 to 39 in good health and CMV-seronegative. CDR3 sequence (DNA): TGTGCCACCTATAAAATAACAGGGACCGGGGAGCTGTTTTTT. It specifies CATYKITGTGELFF.